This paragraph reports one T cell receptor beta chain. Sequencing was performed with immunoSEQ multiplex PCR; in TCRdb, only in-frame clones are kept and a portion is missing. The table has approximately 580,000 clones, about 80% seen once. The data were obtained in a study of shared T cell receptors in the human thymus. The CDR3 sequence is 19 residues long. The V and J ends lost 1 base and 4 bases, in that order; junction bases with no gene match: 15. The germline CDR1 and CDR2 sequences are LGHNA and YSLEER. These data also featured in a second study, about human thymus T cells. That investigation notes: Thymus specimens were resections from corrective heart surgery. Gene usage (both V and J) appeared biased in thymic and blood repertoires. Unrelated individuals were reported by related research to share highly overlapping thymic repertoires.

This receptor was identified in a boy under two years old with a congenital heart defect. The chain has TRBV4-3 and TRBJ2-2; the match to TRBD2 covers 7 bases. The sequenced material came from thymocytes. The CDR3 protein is CASSQASRREGQRTGELFF. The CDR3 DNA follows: TGCGCCAGCAGCCAAGCAAGCCGGAGGGAGGGCCAACGCACCGGGGAGCTGTTTTTT.